What follows are 13 T cell receptor beta chains derived from one specimen sequenced in a study of T cell responses to AZD1222 COVID-19 vaccine. Only in-frame clones appear in the TCRdb table, and some are missing; sequencing was by immunoSEQ multiplex PCR. The sample records around 150,000 clones, 85% to 95% being singletons. This specimen consisted of peripheral blood, obtained on day 0 of AZD1222 vaccination. The receptor source for this set is an adult in good health.

This chain uses TRBV2 with TRBJ2-7; no definite D call. The CDR3 is 15 residues long. V was clipped by 2 bases and J by 3 bases, with 14 bases between them. Germline CDR1 is SNHLY and CDR2 is FYNNEI. Written as DNA, the CDR3 is TGTGCCAGCAGTGAATTCAACTCTCGGGTCTACGAGCAGTACTTC. Protein sequence: CASSEFNSRVYEQYF. Based on the CDR3 plus reference TRBV2 and TRBJ2-7, the full variable domain is EPEVTQTPSHQVTQMGQEVILRCVPISNHLYFYWYRQILGQKVEFLVSFYNNEISEKSEIFDDQFSVERPDGSNFTLKIRSTKLEDSAMYFCASSEFNSRVYEQYFGPGTRLTVT.

This clone was detected only once. The chain is built from TRBV27 and TRBJ1-4; tentative D call: TRBD1 (6 bases). From germline, CDR1 is MNHEY and CDR2 SMNVEV (reference sequence). V lost 4 bases and J 0 bases, leaving 12 bases between the germline ends. CDR3 length: 16 amino acids. This CDR3 reads CASSYAQGSTNEKLFF. The CDR3 DNA follows: TGTGCCAGCAGTTATGCCCAGGGGTCAACTAATGAAAAACTGTTTTTT. The complete variable domain, with remaining parts taken from reference TRBV27 and TRBJ1-4, reads EAQVTQNPRYLITVTGKKLTVTCSQNMNHEYMSWYRQDPGLGLRQIYYSMNVEVTDKGDVPEGYKVSRKEKRNFPLILESPSPNQTSLYFCASSYAQGSTNEKLFFGSGTQLSVL.

This chain joins TRBV28 and TRBJ1-4; D uncertain. The CDR3 is made up of 15 amino acids. Germline V gene sequence: CDR1 MDHEN, CDR2 SYDVKM. V lost 5 bases and J lost 0, with 10 bases in between. For the CDR3, the DNA is TGTGCCAGCAGTCCCCCATTGGCAACTAATGAAAAACTGTTTTTT. It specifies CASSPPLATNEKLFF.

This rearrangement joins TRBV27 to TRBJ2-3, with TRBD1 as a possible D gene (6 bases). The ends were cut back, 6 bases at V and 1 base at J, with 11 bases in the middle. Germline V gene lookup returns CDR1 MNHEY and CDR2 SMNVEV (reference sequence). CDR3 length equals 14 residues. CDR3 residues: CASRASGGTDTQYF. CDR3 nucleotides: TGTGCCAGCAGAGCCTCAGGGGGCACAGATACGCAGTATTTT.

The CDR3 region is CASSLDPRLAGGPQETQYF. CDR3 sequence (DNA): TGTGCCAGCAGCTTAGACCCTCGACTAGCGGGAGGCCCGCAAGAGACCCAGTACTTC. The chain is built from TRBV7-2 and TRBJ2-5; 13 bases map to TRBD2. Trimming took 1 base from V and 2 from J; bases not matched to a gene: 10. The CDR3 sequence is 19 residues long. The V gene's germline CDR1 is SGHTA and CDR2 FQGNSA.

This chain connects TRBV19 to TRBJ1-2; 8 bases match TRBD1. In germline, CDR1 is LNHDA, CDR2 SQIVND (reference sequence). J was trimmed by 8 bases and V by 6 bases; bases with no gene match: 11. The CDR3 has 14 residues. CDR3 in DNA: TGTGCCAGTAGGACCCTGGACAGGGCGGAAGGCTACACCTTC. Translation gives CASRTLDRAEGYTF.

J is TRBJ1-4 and V is TRBV5-1, with 10 bases identical to TRBD1. The V and J ends lost 4 bases and 8 bases, in that order; junction bases with no gene match: 20. Germline CDR1 and CDR2: SGHRS and YFSETQ. The length of the CDR3 is 19 residues. CDR3 coding DNA: TGCGCCAGCAGCGGCGGACAGGGGGTCCCTAGGGGCGCAAGAGAAAAACTGTTTTTT. Its translation: CASSGGQGVPRGAREKLFF.

This clone was observed a single time. V gene TRBV7-6 combines with J gene TRBJ2-7, with D perhaps matching TRBD1 (6 bases). V was cut by 3 bases and J by 5 bases, with 17 bases left in between. The CDR3 is 15 amino acids. Per the germline V gene, CDR1 is SGHVS and CDR2 is FNYEAQ. CDR3 in amino acids: CASSFGVGAVHEQYF. In DNA form, the CDR3 reads TGTGCCAGCAGCTTTGGGGTGGGGGCGGTCCACGAGCAGTACTTC.

This clone came up once. This sequence joins TRBV19 and TRBJ2-3; 10 positions match TRBD1. The V segment lost 0 bases and the J segment 6 bases; nucleotides outside the gene matches: 12. The CDR3 covers 18 residues. Germline CDR1 is LNHDA and CDR2 is SQIVND (reference sequence). The CDR3 DNA reads as TGTGCCAGTAGTATAGATCTGTGGACAGGGGGGGTTCTCGATACGCAGTATTTT. Translated, it gives CASSIDLWTGGVLDTQYF.

The chain has TRBV3-1 (or the pseudogene TRBV3-2) and TRBJ2-3; TRBD2 might be the D (6 bases). Germline CDR1 is LGHDT and CDR2 is YNNKEL (reference sequence). The CDR3 sequence is 15 residues long. V was trimmed by 1 base and J by 0 bases, leaving 8 bases between them. CDR3 in amino acids: CASSQVGRSTDTQYF. The CDR3, as DNA: TGTGCCAGCAGCCAAGTGGGGAGGAGCACAGATACGCAGTATTTT.

This clone was seen a single time. The rearrangement links TRBV5-1 to TRBJ2-7, with D maybe TRBD1 (6 bases). The germline V and J ends were trimmed by 0 bases and 3 bases, with 7 bases remaining between them. Per germline, CDR1 SGHRS and CDR2 YFSETQ. The CDR3 sequence is 13 residues long. CDR3 in DNA: TGCGCCAGCAGCTTGGGGACAGTCTACGAGCAGTACTTC. Protein product: CASSLGTVYEQYF.

The chain combines TRBV11-2 with TRBJ2-7; D perhaps matches TRBD1 (5 bases). The V and J ends lost 1 base and 3 bases respectively, with 16 bases between them. The CDR3 totals 16 residues. Looked up from germline, CDR1 is SGHAT and CDR2 is FQNNGV. DNA of the CDR3: TGTGCCAGCAGCTTAGGAGTAGGGGTTAAGGTCTACGAGCAGTACTTC. Residues: CASSLGVGVKVYEQYF.

This clone was counted once. This chain uses TRBV29-1 with TRBJ1-2; maybe TRBD1 (6 bases). The germline gives CDR1 SQVTM, CDR2 ANQGSEA. V shed 3 bases and J shed 9 bases, with 17 bases lying between them. The CDR3 runs to 13 residues. In DNA, the CDR3 is TGCAGCGTTGAGGGGGCGGTGGGAAGAAGCTACACCTTC. It encodes CSVEGAVGRSYTF.